Listed below are T cell receptor beta chains from one sample, sequenced in a study of blood T cell repertoires in COVID-19. Measured with immunoSEQ multiplex PCR; TCRdb has only the in-frame clones, and not every one. The profile shows more than 150,000 clones, about four fifths of them singletons. The source material was peripheral blood. Every receptor here comes from a human donor in a cohort sampled during active COVID-19. Both conserved end residues are part of each CDR3. A D gene is named only where the DNA matches it firmly. A clone size is listed for some rows: how often the clone was seen (once, few, many), or a class if it is expanded.

TRBD1	once	TRBV13	TRBJ2-3	TGTGCCAGCAGCTTACTTGGGACAGAATACACAGATACGCAGTATTTT	CASSLLGTEYTDTQYF
.	.	TRBV5-1	TRBJ2-1	TGCGCCAGCAGCCCCCGACCTTTCCGACAGAGCTCCTACAATGAGCAGTTCTTC	CASSPRPFRQSSYNEQFF
.	few	TRBV6-5	TRBJ2-2	TGTGCCAGCAGTTACCCGGGGGGCGGAACCGGGGAGCTGTTTTTT	CASSYPGGGTGELFF
TRBD1	.	TRBV3-1/TRBV3-2	TRBJ2-7	TGTGCCAGCAGCCAAGAAACAGGGGAAAAGGTCTACGAGCAGTACTTC	CASSQETGEKVYEQYF
.	.	TRBV2	TRBJ1-1	TGTGCCAGCAGTTCAGGGTTGGTAGCTTTCTTT	CASSSGLVAFF
TRBD1	.	TRBV4-2	TRBJ2-1	TGTGCCAGCAGCCAAGACCCCGGGACAGGGTCCTACAATGAGCAGTTCTTC	CASSQDPGTGSYNEQFF
.	.	TRBV5-1	TRBJ1-2	TGCGCCAGCAGCTTGGCCGGGGGACGCGAACAAACGGTAGGCTACACCTTC	CASSLAGGREQTVGYTF
.	.	TRBV5-4	TRBJ2-7	TGTGCCAGCAGCTCACCGGGTTACGAGCAGTACTTC	CASSSPGYEQYF
.	.	TRBV5-5	TRBJ2-4	TGTGCCAGCAGCTTTGACCCTAACAGCAATTTAGCCAAAAACATTCAGTACTTC	CASSFDPNSNLAKNIQYF
TRBD1	.	TRBV6-6	TRBJ2-1	TGTGCCAGCACCTCTGACAGGGGAGCCTACAATGAGCAGTTCTTC	CASTSDRGAYNEQFF
TRBD1	once	TRBV30	TRBJ1-1	TGTGCCTGGGAACAGGGGTGGAACACTGAAGCTTTCTTT	CAWEQGWNTEAFF
TRBD1	few	TRBV5-1	TRBJ2-7	TGCGCCAGCAGCGGGGACAGGTACTACGAGCAGTACTTC	CASSGDRYYEQYF
.	.	TRBV20-1	TRBJ2-1	TGCAGTGCTAGCTCTATTCCTGAGCAGTTCTTC	CSASSIPEQFF
.	.	TRBV2	TRBJ1-3	TGTGCCAGCAGTGAAGCGGCAGGCTCTGGAAACACCATATATTTT	CASSEAAGSGNTIYF
.	.	TRBV11-2	TRBJ1-2	TGTGCCAGCAGCCGGACACACAGACCCTATGGCTACACCTTC	CASSRTHRPYGYTF
TRBD1	.	TRBV12-5	TRBJ1-2	TGTGCTAGTGGTATCCCGAGACAGGGCAGCTATGGCTACACCTTC	CASGIPRQGSYGYTF
TRBD1	.	TRBV5-1	TRBJ1-2	TGCGCCAGCAGCCAGCAGGGGGCAAACTATGGCTACACCTTC	CASSQQGANYGYTF
TRBD1	.	TRBV5-6	TRBJ1-2	TGTGCCAGCAGCTTGGTACAGGGGAACTATGGCTACACCTTC	CASSLVQGNYGYTF
.	.	TRBV11-2	TRBJ1-2	TGTGCCAGCAGCTTAGGACAGAATTATGGCTACACCTTC	CASSLGQNYGYTF
TRBD1	.	TRBV3-1/TRBV3-2	TRBJ2-1	TGTGCCACCGGGACAGGGTTCTCCTACAATGAGCAGTTCTTC	CATGTGFSYNEQFF
TRBD1	once	TRBV29-1	TRBJ2-1	TGCAGCACGCGGGACAGGGTCGGATCCTACAATGAGCAGTTCTTC	CSTRDRVGSYNEQFF
.	.	TRBV15	TRBJ1-2	TGTGCCACCAGAGTGGAGGTTAACTATGGCTACACCTTC	CATRVEVNYGYTF
.	.	TRBV19	TRBJ2-3	TGTGCCACAGGCTCTAGCACAGATACGCAGTATTTT	CATGSSTDTQYF